The next 12 T cell receptor beta chains were all read from a single sample in a study of cytotoxic CD8 clonotypes in ibrutinib-treated CLL. The protocol was immunoSEQ multiplex PCR, while the TCRdb copy is restricted to in-frame clones and leaves out a portion. Altogether 50,000 or so clones are present, over 65% being singletons, with the ten largest covering 20%. Here the sequenced sample was PBMCs, taken after 24 months of ibrutinib treatment. The receptors were sampled from a human donor with chronic lymphocytic leukemia.

The chain employs TRBV14 and TRBJ2-7; D is unresolved. CDR3 length: 14 amino acids. V shed 1 base and J shed 7 bases, with 14 bases lying between them. In germline, CDR1 is SGHDN, CDR2 FVKESK. In DNA form, the CDR3 reads TGTGCCAGCAGCCAAGTTCCTGGGTTTGGGGAGCAGTACTTC. Its protein product is CASSQVPGFGEQYF.

The chain recombines TRBV15 with TRBJ1-2, with D tentatively TRBD1 (5 bases). CDR1 is LNHNV and CDR2 is YYDKDF in the germline V gene (reference sequence). This CDR3 is built from 14 residues. V was shortened by 6 bases and J by 7 bases, with 18 bases between the two germline ends. CDR3 amino acids: CATSGTGTRGGYTF. The CDR3 nucleotides read TGTGCCACCAGTGGGACGGGCACTCGGGGTGGCTACACCTTC. Full variable domain (missing parts from reference TRBV15 and TRBJ1-2): DAMVIQNPRYQVTQFGKPVTLSCSQTLNHNVMYWYQQKSSQAPKLLFHYYDKDFNNEADTPDNFQSRRPNTSFCFLDIRSPGLGDTAMYLCATSGTGTRGGYTFGSGTRLTVV.

The DNA for the CDR3 is TGCAGCCAAGGAAGCGGAAACACAGATACGCAGTATTTT. This gives the protein CSQGSGNTDTQYF. The J gene is TRBJ2-3, the V gene TRBV29-1; TRBD2 might be the D (5 bases). From germline, CDR1 is SQVTM and CDR2 ANQGSEA. This CDR3 region has 13 residues. Between the trimmed V and J ends, which lost 8 bases and 2 bases, there was a span of 14 bases.

The chain links TRBV4-3 to TRBJ2-3; either TRBD1 or TRBD2 may supply D (5 bases each). There are 15 residues in the CDR3. Germline V gene lookup returns CDR1 LGHNA and CDR2 YSLEER. Trimming removed 7 bases at V and 1 base at J, with 15 bases between. DNA for the CDR3: TGCGCCAGCAAACTAGGGCAAGGGGGCACAGATACGCAGTATTTT. Its translation is CASKLGQGGTDTQYF.

This clone was found once. This rearrangement joins TRBV11-2 to TRBJ2-6, with D uncertain. Trimming left V 4 bases short and J 0 bases short, with 10 bases between. Germline values: CDR1 SGHAT, CDR2 FQNNGV. The CDR3 totals 16 residues. CDR3 loop: CASSSRATSGANVLTF. For the CDR3, the DNA is TGTGCCAGCAGCTCCCGGGCCACCTCTGGGGCCAACGTCCTGACTTTC. Looking up the rest from reference TRBV11-2 and TRBJ2-6 gives the full variable domain: EAGVAQSPRYKIIEKRQSVAFWCNPISGHATLYWYQQILGQGPKLLIQFQNNGVVDDSQLPKDRFSAERLKGVDSTLKIQPAKLEDSAVYLCASSSRATSGANVLTFGAGSRLTVL.

The V call is TRBV19, the J call TRBJ1-5; D uncertain. Trimming removed 3 bases from V and 5 bases from J, with 5 bases in between. The germline V gene encodes CDR1 LNHDA and CDR2 SQIVND (reference sequence). The CDR3 is made up of 12 amino acids. The CDR3 sequence is CASSIFYQPQHF. The CDR3 bases are TGTGCCAGTAGTATCTTCTATCAGCCCCAGCATTTT.

The chain recombines TRBV11-2 with TRBJ1-3; D might be TRBD1 (6 bases). V lost 5 bases and J 4 bases, leaving 12 bases between the germline ends. This CDR3 region has 14 residues. CDR1 SGHAT and CDR2 FQNNGV come from the germline V gene. The CDR3 loop is CASSRGTPGNTIYF. The CDR3 bases are TGTGCCAGCAGCCGCGGGACACCGGGAAACACCATATATTTT.

This clone was seen a few times. The CDR3 reads CASSPGGQMSGQPQHF. In DNA form, the CDR3 reads TGTGCCAGCTCACCCGGGGGACAGATGAGCGGTCAGCCCCAGCATTTT. The chain has TRBV18 and TRBJ1-5; 7 bases line up with TRBD1. Germline CDR1 KGHSH, CDR2 LQKENI. J lost 6 bases, V lost 3 bases, and 11 bases had no gene match. This CDR3 comprises 16 residues.

This chain uses TRBV30 with TRBJ2-7; D may be TRBD2 (6 bases). The CDR3 contains 10 residues. The germline gives CDR1 GTSNPN, CDR2 SVGIG (reference sequence). Trimming removed 8 bases at V and 3 bases at J, with 8 bases between. CDR3 bases: TGTGCCGCGGGGTACTACGAGCAGTACTTC. Its translation is CAAGYYEQYF.

The chain uses TRBV28 and TRBJ2-3; D is possibly TRBD2 (5 bases). Deletions cut 4 bases from V and 1 base from J, with 15 bases between. The V gene's germline CDR1 is MDHEN and CDR2 SYDVKM. The length of the CDR3 is 16 residues. CDR3 sequence (DNA): TGTGCCAGCAGTTACGGACGGGGTCTGGGCACAGATACGCAGTATTTT. Amino acid sequence: CASSYGRGLGTDTQYF. The full variable domain, completed using reference TRBV28 and TRBJ2-3, is DVKVTQSSRYLVKRTGEKVFLECVQDMDHENMFWYRQDPGLGLRLIYFSYDVKMKEKGDIPEGYSVSREKKERFSLILESASTNQTSMYLCASSYGRGLGTDTQYFGPGTRLTVL.

V gene TRBV28 combines with J gene TRBJ1-1; TRBD1 aligns across 12 bases. V was clipped by 3 bases and J by 4 bases; unmatched bases: 6. The germline CDR1 and CDR2 sequences are MDHEN and SYDVKM. This CDR3 comprises 16 residues. CDR3 coding DNA: TGTGCCAGCAGTTTGGGGGGACAGGGGGCCGGCACTGAAGCTTTCTTT. This sequence encodes CASSLGGQGAGTEAFF.

CDR3 residues: CASTRQINTGELFF. The DNA of the CDR3 is TGTGCCAGTACGCGACAGATCAACACCGGGGAGCTGTTTTTT. The chain combines TRBV19 with TRBJ2-2; maybe TRBD1 (5 bases). The CDR3 extends over 14 amino acids. Germline V lookup: CDR1 LNHDA, CDR2 SQIVND (reference sequence). Between the trimmed V and J ends, which lost 7 bases and 2 bases, there was a span of 11 bases.